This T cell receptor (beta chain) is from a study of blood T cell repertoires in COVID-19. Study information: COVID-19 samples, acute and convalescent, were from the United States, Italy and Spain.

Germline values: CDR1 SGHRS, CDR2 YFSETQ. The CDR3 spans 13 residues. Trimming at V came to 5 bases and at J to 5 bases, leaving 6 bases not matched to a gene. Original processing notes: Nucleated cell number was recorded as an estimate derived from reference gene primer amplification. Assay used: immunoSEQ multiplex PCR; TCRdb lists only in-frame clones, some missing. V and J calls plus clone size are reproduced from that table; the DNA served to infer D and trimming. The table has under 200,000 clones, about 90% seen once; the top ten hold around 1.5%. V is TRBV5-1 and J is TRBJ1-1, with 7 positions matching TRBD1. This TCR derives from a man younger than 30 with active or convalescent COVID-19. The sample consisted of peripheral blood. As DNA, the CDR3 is TGCGCCAGCAGTCTAACAGGGGTTACTGAAGCTTTCTTT. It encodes CASSLTGVTEAFF.